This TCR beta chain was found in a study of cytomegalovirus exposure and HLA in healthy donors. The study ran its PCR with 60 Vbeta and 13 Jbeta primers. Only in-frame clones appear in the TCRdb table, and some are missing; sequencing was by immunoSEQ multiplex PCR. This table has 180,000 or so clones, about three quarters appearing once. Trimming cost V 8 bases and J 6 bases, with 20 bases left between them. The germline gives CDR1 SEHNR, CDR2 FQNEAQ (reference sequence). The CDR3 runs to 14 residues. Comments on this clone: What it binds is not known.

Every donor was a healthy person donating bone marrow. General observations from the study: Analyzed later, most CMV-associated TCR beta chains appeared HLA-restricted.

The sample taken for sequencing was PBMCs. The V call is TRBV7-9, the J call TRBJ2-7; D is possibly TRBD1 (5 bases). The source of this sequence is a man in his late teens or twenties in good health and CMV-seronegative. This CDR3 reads CASDPGRVQGEQYF. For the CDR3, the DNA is TGTGCCAGCGACCCGGGCAGGGTACAAGGCGAGCAGTACTTC.